This T cell receptor beta chain was sequenced for a study of a mutant IDH1 vaccine in newly diagnosed glioma. The time point here: baseline, week 1 (first vaccination visit). The treatment was: pre-vaccination baseline after standard-of-care therapy. V was trimmed by 7 bases and J by 3 bases, leaving 9 bases between them. Per germline, CDR1 SQVTM and CDR2 ANQGSEA. CDR3 size: 11 residues. The method was immunoSEQ multiplex PCR; TCRdb's version includes in-frame clones alone and lacks a portion of them. In the table there are about 88,000 clones, approximately 80% of which are singletons. V usage is TRBV29-1 and J usage is TRBJ1-1; D not certain. The input for sequencing was PBMCs, taken from a glioma patient treated with radiotherapy, temozolomide or both. This clonotype originated in a middle-aged man with glioma. Some clones in this sample may be carry-over from other donors' samples. As DNA, the CDR3 is TGCAGCGCCTACGGACACACTGAAGCTTTCTTT. Translation: CSAYGHTEAFF. The full variable domain, its missing parts supplied by reference TRBV29-1 and TRBJ1-1, is SAVISQKPSRDICQRGTSLTIQCQVDSQVTMMFWYRQQPGQSLTLIATANQGSEATYESGFVIDKFPISRPNLTFSTLTVSNMSPEDSSIYLCSAYGHTEAFFGQGTRLTVV.